Reported below is one T cell receptor beta chain. Its antigen is undetermined. Sequenced by immunoSEQ multiplex PCR; TCRdb stores in-frame clones only, minus some. The data contain 30,000 to 35,000 clones, 75% to 80% of them singletons. CDR1 is SGDLS, CDR2 YYNGEE, per germline. CDR3 length: 15 residues. V was pared by 3 bases and J by 5 bases, with 5 bases of the junction left unmatched. The sample comes from a study of T cell responses to AZD1222 COVID-19 vaccine. General study results and limits: White British people made up most donors, females outnumbered males, and clonal diversity was possibly underestimated.

This clonotype was obtained from an adult who received the AZD1222 COVID-19 vaccine. The sequencing used peripheral blood, collected 28 days after the second AZD1222 dose. The chain carries TRBV9 and TRBJ2-5, with 12 bases aligning to TRBD2. The CDR3 spells CASSAGLAGSETQYF. CDR3 sequence (DNA): TGTGCCAGCAGCGCCGGACTAGCGGGATCGGAGACCCAGTACTTC.